The 22 T cell receptor beta chains below all came from one sample that was sequenced in a study of shared clonotypes between healthy human individuals (TCRdb year 2020). Preparation of the library involved the immunoSEQ multiplex PCR assay. As stored in TCRdb, this immuneACCESS dataset retains in-frame rearrangements with V and J assigned. A fraction of the clones does not appear; measured against another copy, unresolved V genes explain less than half of the discrepancy, and the remainder lacks a known reason. The table for this sample lists some 2.4 million clones; over 85% of them were counted only once. Clones ranked in the top ten supply approximately 0.36% of the sample. Sequencing was performed on naive CD4+ T cells from PBMCs. Interpreted using the paper, the cell subset or site label stands for: CD45RA+ positively selected. All receptors come from a man younger than 35 in good health. Some clones in this sample may be carry-over from other donors' samples.

The V gene is TRBV4-3, the J gene TRBJ2-1; 14 nucleotides align to TRBD2. CDR1 LGHNA and CDR2 YSLEER come from the germline V gene. Losses at the gene ends were 3 bases for V and 7 bases for J; bases not matched to a gene: 2. The CDR3 has 15 amino acids. The CDR3 DNA is TGCGCCAGCAGCCAGACTAGCGGGAGGGGAAATGAGCAGTTCTTC. This encodes CASSQTSGRGNEQFF.

The chain couples TRBV5-4 to TRBJ1-1; 7 nucleotides align to TRBD1. Germline values: CDR1 SGHNT, CDR2 YYREEE (reference sequence). The CDR3 has 14 residues. The ends lost 3 bases at V and 4 bases at J; junction bases unmatched: 6. The CDR3 DNA reads as TGTGCCAGCAGCTCAGAGGGACAGATCACTGAAGCTTTCTTT. Translated, it gives CASSSEGQITEAFF.

This sequence joins TRBV15 and TRBJ2-5, with D possibly TRBD1 on 6 matching bases. Germline values: CDR1 LNHNV, CDR2 YYDKDF (reference sequence). The CDR3 sequence is 17 residues long. Deletions cut 2 bases from V and 5 bases from J, with 21 bases between. As DNA, the CDR3 is TGTGCCACCAGCAGACAACCTACTTCAGGGGCCGGGGAGACCCAGTACTTC. Protein product: CATSRQPTSGAGETQYF.

The chain is built from TRBV18 and TRBJ1-2; D uncertain. The CDR3 is made up of 14 amino acids. In germline, CDR1 is KGHSH, CDR2 LQKENI. V was trimmed by 9 bases and J by 3 bases, leaving 17 bases between them. CDR3: CASTPEGSDYGYTF. The CDR3 region has the DNA TGTGCCAGTACACCGGAGGGATCGGACTATGGCTACACCTTC.

This rearrangement joins TRBV19 to TRBJ1-2; TRBD1 matches at 7 bases. CDR3 length: 13 residues. Germline trimming cut 7 bases from V and 4 bases from J; bases unmatched to any gene: 6. The V gene's germline CDR1 is LNHDA and CDR2 SQIVND (reference sequence). Here the CDR3 reads CASIEGAGYGYTF. CDR3 coding DNA: TGTGCCAGTATAGAGGGGGCGGGCTATGGCTACACCTTC.

The genes are TRBV10-2 and TRBJ1-2; 7 nucleotides agree with TRBD1. The CDR3 consists of 13 residues. J was trimmed by 6 bases and V by 4 bases; bases with no gene match: 5. CDR1 WSHSY and CDR2 SAAADI come from the germline V gene. The CDR3 reads CASSGQGVDGYTF. CDR3 nucleotide sequence: TGCGCCAGCAGTGGACAGGGAGTGGATGGCTACACCTTC.

The chain uses TRBV28 and TRBJ2-5; TRBD1 agrees at 10 bases. Germline CDR1 MDHEN, CDR2 SYDVKM. CDR3 length: 15 amino acids. The V and J ends lost 5 bases and 7 bases, in that order; junction bases with no gene match: 10. CDR3 bases: TGTGCCAGCAGTCCGGGACAGGGGCCTCCAGGGACCCAGTACTTC. Protein sequence: CASSPGQGPPGTQYF.

The rearrangement links TRBV5-1 to TRBJ2-3; 10 bases fit TRBD2. The CDR3 is 16 amino acids. V trimming: 1 base; J trimming: 6 bases; junction bases outside the gene matches: 8. Per germline, CDR1 SGHRS and CDR2 YFSETQ. The CDR3 spells CASSLRASGSSDTQYF. CDR3 sequence (DNA): TGCGCCAGCAGCTTGAGGGCTAGCGGGAGTTCGGATACGCAGTATTTT.

This sequence joins TRBV4-2 and TRBJ2-7; the match to TRBD2 covers 9 bases. Germline loops: CDR1 LGHNA, CDR2 YNFKEQ. The V and J ends lost 0 bases and 7 bases, in that order; junction bases with no gene match: 7. This CDR3 is 15 amino acids long. The CDR3, as DNA: TGTGCCAGCAGCCAAGAGTTAGCGGGAGTGGGAGAGCAGTACTTC. Translating gives CASSQELAGVGEQYF.

CDR3 sequence reads: CASSQRLGRGSYNEQFF. CDR3 coding DNA: TGTGCCAGCAGCCAGAGATTGGGGAGAGGCTCCTACAATGAGCAGTTCTTC. J is TRBJ2-1 and V is TRBV7-8, with D possibly being TRBD2 (5 bases). V was trimmed by 5 bases and J by 0 bases, leaving 17 bases between them. Germline CDR1 reads SGHVS; CDR2 reads FQNEAQ. This CDR3 is built from 17 residues.

J is TRBJ1-2 and V is TRBV18; D gene ambiguous. Trimming cost V 3 bases and J 6 bases, with 14 bases left between them. The CDR3 is 14 residues long. In germline, CDR1 is KGHSH, CDR2 LQKENI. This CDR3 is CASSPDLNGDGYTF. CDR3 in DNA: TGTGCCAGCTCACCGGATCTGAATGGGGATGGCTACACCTTC.

This chain connects TRBV4-3 to TRBJ2-7; 10 bases are a match to TRBD2. Germline CDR1 and CDR2: LGHNA and YSLEER. The CDR3 consists of 15 residues. With 4 bases clipped from V and 2 bases from J, the junction kept 5 bases outside the gene matches. CDR3 sequence: CASSLLLAGAYEQYF. CDR3 DNA: TGCGCCAGCAGCCTCCTCCTAGCGGGAGCCTACGAGCAGTACTTC.

The chain combines TRBV2 with TRBJ2-1; D ambiguous. The CDR3 is 11 residues long. Trimming took 4 bases from V and 10 from J, leaving 8 bases between them. Germline-derived CDR1 and CDR2 are SNHLY and FYNNEI. The DNA for the CDR3 is TGTGCCAGCAGTGTCAATGTCGAGCAGTTCTTC. Translation gives CASSVNVEQFF.

In its sample, this clone was seen once. The CDR3 loop is CASSQGTGGSTIYF. The CDR3 DNA is TGTGCCAGCAGCCAAGGGACGGGGGGTAGCACCATATATTTT. V gene TRBV4-2 combines with J gene TRBJ1-3; D possibly corresponds to TRBD1 (5 bases). Germline CDR1 is LGHNA and CDR2 is YNFKEQ. The V gene lost 1 base and the J gene lost 9 bases, with 13 bases spanning the gap. This CDR3 is built from 14 residues.

The chain recombines TRBV7-6 with TRBJ2-1, with D possibly being TRBD2 (5 bases). The CDR3 has 16 residues. CDR1 is SGHVS and CDR2 is FNYEAQ in the germline V gene. V lost 1 base and J 5 bases, leaving 15 bases between the germline ends. In nucleotides, the CDR3 is TGTGCCAGCAGCTTAGGGAGCGGTACGTTGAACAATGAGCAGTTCTTC. Translated, it gives CASSLGSGTLNNEQFF.

Remarks on this clone: The same CDR3 arises from other DNA sequences in this sample as well. The rearrangement links TRBV18 to TRBJ2-2; TRBD2 matches 7 bases. The CDR3 length is 13 residues. Trimming cost V 6 bases and J 4 bases; bases outside gene matches: 2. Germline CDR1 KGHSH, CDR2 LQKENI. CDR3 protein: CASSPGGTGELFF. CDR3 nucleotides: TGTGCCAGCTCGCCGGGGGGCACCGGGGAGCTGTTTTTT.

The chain couples TRBV6-4 to TRBJ1-2; maybe TRBD1 (6 bases). The ends were cut back, 6 bases at V and 4 bases at J, with 15 bases in the middle. Germline V gene lookup returns CDR1 MRHNA and CDR2 SNTAGT. The CDR3 spans 14 residues. CDR3 sequence: CASSSDRSGYGYTF. In nucleotides, the CDR3 is TGTGCCAGCAGCTCAGACAGGAGCGGCTATGGCTACACCTTC.

The chain recombines TRBV28 with TRBJ1-1, with D perhaps matching TRBD1 (6 bases). In germline, CDR1 is MDHEN, CDR2 SYDVKM. V was clipped by 8 bases and J by 0 bases, with 16 bases between them. The CDR3 length is 15 residues. DNA for the CDR3: TGTGCCAGCTATATAGGGGGTGCCATGAACACTGAAGCTTTCTTT. It encodes CASYIGGAMNTEAFF.

The chain has TRBV29-1 and TRBJ2-5; no clear D. TRBJ2-7 matches the DNA end more closely, so the J call is doubtful. This CDR3 comprises 10 residues. Looked up from germline, CDR1 is SQVTM and CDR2 is ANQGSEA. CDR3: CSVGNYEQYF. The CDR3 nucleotides read TGCAGCGTTGGGAACTACGAGCAGTACTTC.

The genes are TRBV28 and TRBJ2-5; 10 nucleotides agree with TRBD2. The CDR3 length is 15 residues. The V gene's germline CDR1 is MDHEN and CDR2 SYDVKM. V lost 3 bases to trimming and J lost 4 bases; unmatched junction nucleotides: 5. The CDR3 coding sequence is TGTGCCAGCAGTTTCAGCGGGAGGGCCGTAGAGACCCAGTACTTC. It translates to CASSFSGRAVETQYF.

The DNA for the CDR3 is TGTGCCATCGGACTAGCGGGAGGCTCCGGGGAGCTGTTTTTT. Translated: CAIGLAGGSGELFF. The gene calls are TRBV28 and TRBJ2-2; TRBD2 matches 14 bases. The CDR3 extends over 14 amino acids. With V trimmed by 10 bases and J by 6 bases, 4 bases remained unmatched. Germline V gene lookup returns CDR1 MDHEN and CDR2 SYDVKM.

The CDR3 DNA reads as TGTGCCAGCCGAACCTTGGGACTAGCGGGGGAGAATGAGCAGTTCTTC. Its protein product is CASRTLGLAGENEQFF. The chain combines TRBV28 with TRBJ2-1, with 14 positions matching TRBD2. J was trimmed by 7 bases and V by 8 bases; bases with no gene match: 10. Germline loops: CDR1 MDHEN, CDR2 SYDVKM. The CDR3 has 16 residues.